This TCR beta chain appears in the sequencing data of a study of cytomegalovirus exposure and HLA in healthy donors. Findings of the study overall: Cytomegalovirus association was assigned to around 150 TCR beta chains. It was reported that the classifier diagnosed cytomegalovirus status with high specificity and sensitivity in both the original and validation cohorts.

PCR used 60 Vbeta primers and 13 Jbeta primers. In the authors' methods: Around 9.9 million shared chains were among the roughly 78 million unique TCR beta chains that a later analysis counted. Libraries were prepared by immunoSEQ multiplex PCR; TCRdb keeps only in-frame clonotypes and omits some of them. That table furnishes V, J and clone size, whereas the DNA furnished D and trimming. The table lists about 140,000 clones, about three quarters of them singletons. Germline V CDR1 and CDR2: MDHEN, SYDVKM. The length of the CDR3 is 15 residues. With 1 base removed from V and 0 bases from J, the gap between germline ends came to 9 bases. Concerning this clone itself: Its antigen is not identified.

The clonotype comes from a male donor in good health and CMV-seropositive. The sequencing sample was made of PBMCs. The chain joins TRBV28 to TRBJ1-1; a weak D match, TRBD1 (5 bases). The chain's CDR3 is CASSLSGSLNTEAFF. The CDR3 region has the DNA TGTGCCAGCAGTTTATCAGGGTCCTTGAACACTGAAGCTTTCTTT.